This note documents a single TCR beta chain sequence. This sample was taken from a study of blood T cell repertoires in COVID-19. V lost 3 bases, J lost 0 bases, and 3 bases stayed unmatched. The CDR3 length is 15 residues. Germline V gives CDR1 LNHDA, CDR2 SQIVND (reference sequence). Measured with immunoSEQ multiplex PCR; TCRdb has only the in-frame clones, and not every one. Of approximately 68,000 clones in the sample, about nine tenths were seen once. This rearrangement joins TRBV19 to TRBJ1-1, with 8 bases fitting TRBD1. Material for sequencing was peripheral blood. The TCR was taken from a woman aged 55-70 years with acute or convalescent COVID-19. CDR3 nucleotides: TGTGCCAGTAGTATGACAGGGGCGGTGAACACTGAAGCTTTCTTT. Translating it yields CASSMTGAVNTEAFF.